This TCR beta chain was retrieved from a study of a mutant IDH1 vaccine in newly diagnosed glioma. Study in general: Vaccines began 4-6 weeks after radiotherapy alone, or with temozolomide cycles.

Germline assignment: CDR1 GTSNPN and CDR2 SVGIG (reference sequence). Trimming took 0 bases from V and 2 from J, leaving 7 bases between them. The CDR3 contains 13 residues. Stated time point: week 35, safety follow-up. Mutant IDH1 20-mer peptide, at 300 ug, made up each vaccine dose, with topical imiquimod. This clone was observed a handful of times. Its antigen is unidentified. The protocol was immunoSEQ multiplex PCR, while the TCRdb copy is restricted to in-frame clones and leaves out a portion. The profile shows roughly 60,000 clones, 74% of them singletons. Sequencing used PBMCs, obtained from a glioma patient whose treatment included an IDH1 peptide vaccine. The chain carries TRBV30 and TRBJ1-1; D not resolved. This TCR derives from a man in his fifties or sixties with glioma. CDR3 sequence (DNA): TGTGCCTGGAGTGTACTAGGAAACACTGAAGCTTTCTTT. Its protein is CAWSVLGNTEAFF.